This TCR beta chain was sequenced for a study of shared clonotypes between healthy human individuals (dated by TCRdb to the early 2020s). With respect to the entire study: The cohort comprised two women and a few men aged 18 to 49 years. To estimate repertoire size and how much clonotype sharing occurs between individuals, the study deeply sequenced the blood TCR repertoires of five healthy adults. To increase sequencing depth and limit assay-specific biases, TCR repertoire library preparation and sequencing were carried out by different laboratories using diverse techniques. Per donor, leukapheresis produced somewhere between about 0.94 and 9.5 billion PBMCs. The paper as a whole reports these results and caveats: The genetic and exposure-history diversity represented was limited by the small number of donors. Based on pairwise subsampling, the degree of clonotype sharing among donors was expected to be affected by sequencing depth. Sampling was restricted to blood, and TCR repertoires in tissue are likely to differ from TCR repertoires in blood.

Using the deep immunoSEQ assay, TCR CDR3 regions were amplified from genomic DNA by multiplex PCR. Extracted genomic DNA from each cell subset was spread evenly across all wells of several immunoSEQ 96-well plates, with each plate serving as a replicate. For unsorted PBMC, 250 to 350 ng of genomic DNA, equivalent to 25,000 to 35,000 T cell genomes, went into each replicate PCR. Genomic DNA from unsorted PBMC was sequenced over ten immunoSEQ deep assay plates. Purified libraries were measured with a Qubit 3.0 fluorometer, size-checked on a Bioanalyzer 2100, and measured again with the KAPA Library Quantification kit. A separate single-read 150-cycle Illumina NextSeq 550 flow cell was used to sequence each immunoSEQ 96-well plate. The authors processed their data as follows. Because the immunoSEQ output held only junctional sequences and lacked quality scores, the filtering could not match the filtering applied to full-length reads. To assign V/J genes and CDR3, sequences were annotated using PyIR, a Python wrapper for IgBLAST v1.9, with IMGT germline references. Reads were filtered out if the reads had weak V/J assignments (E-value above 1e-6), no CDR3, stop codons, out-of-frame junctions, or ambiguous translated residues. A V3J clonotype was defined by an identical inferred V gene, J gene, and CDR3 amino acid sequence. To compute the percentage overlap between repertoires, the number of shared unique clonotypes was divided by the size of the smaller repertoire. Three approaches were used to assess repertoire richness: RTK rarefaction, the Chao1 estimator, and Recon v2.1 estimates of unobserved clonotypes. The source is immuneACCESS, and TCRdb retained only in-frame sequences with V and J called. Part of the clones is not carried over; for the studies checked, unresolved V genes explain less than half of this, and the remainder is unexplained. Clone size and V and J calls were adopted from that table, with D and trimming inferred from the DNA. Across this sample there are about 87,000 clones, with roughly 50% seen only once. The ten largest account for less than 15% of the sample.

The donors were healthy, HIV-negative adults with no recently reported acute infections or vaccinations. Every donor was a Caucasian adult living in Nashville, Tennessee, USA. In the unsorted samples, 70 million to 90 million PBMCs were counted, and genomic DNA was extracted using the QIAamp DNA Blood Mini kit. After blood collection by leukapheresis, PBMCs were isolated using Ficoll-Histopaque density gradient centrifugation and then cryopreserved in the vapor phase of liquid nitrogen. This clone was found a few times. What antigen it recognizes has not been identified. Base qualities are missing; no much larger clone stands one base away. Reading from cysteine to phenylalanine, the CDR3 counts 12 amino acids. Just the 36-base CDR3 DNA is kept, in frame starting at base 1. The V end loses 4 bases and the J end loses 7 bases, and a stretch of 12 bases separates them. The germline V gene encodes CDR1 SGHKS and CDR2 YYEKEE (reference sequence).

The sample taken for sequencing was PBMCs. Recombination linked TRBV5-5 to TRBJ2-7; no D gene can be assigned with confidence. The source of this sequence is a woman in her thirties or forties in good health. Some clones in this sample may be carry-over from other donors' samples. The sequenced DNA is TGTGCCAGCAGCCGACATGAAGGGGAGCAGTACTTC. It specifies CASSRHEGEQYF.